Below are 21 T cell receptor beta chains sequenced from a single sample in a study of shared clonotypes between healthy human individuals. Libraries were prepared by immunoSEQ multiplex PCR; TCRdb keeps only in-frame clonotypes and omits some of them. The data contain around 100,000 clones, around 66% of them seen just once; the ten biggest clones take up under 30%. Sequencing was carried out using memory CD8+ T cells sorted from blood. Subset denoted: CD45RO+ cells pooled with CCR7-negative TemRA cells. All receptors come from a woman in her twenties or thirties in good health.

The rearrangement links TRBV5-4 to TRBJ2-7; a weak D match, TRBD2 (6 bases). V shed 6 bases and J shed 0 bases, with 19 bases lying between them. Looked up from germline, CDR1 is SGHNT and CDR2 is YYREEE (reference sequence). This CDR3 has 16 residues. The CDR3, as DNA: TGTGCCAGCACCATTTTTCCTTGGACTAACTCCTACGAGCAGTACTTC. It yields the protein CASTIFPWTNSYEQYF.

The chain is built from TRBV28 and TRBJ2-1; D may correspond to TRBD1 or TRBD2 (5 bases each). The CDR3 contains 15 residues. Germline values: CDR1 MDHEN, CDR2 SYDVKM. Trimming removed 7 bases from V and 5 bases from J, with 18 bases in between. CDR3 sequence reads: CASNIRDRPHNEQFF. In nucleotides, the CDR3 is TGTGCCAGCAACATTCGGGACCGCCCGCACAATGAGCAGTTCTTC.

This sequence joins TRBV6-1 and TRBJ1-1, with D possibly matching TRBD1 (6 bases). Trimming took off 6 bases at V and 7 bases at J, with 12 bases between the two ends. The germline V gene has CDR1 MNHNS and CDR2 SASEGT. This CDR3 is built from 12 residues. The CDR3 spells CASRPTGVEAFF. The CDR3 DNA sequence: TGTGCCAGCAGACCGACAGGCGTTGAAGCTTTCTTT.

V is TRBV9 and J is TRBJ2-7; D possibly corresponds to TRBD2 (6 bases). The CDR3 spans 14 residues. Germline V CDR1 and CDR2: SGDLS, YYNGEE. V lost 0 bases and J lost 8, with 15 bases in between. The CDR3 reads CASSVAGSSAKQYF. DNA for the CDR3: TGTGCCAGCAGCGTAGCCGGGTCTAGCGCTAAGCAGTACTTC.

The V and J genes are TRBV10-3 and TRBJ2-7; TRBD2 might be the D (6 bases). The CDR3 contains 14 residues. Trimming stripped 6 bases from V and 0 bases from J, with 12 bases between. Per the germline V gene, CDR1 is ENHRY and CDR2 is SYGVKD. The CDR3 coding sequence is TGTGCCATCAGGATGGAGGGTAGCTCCTACGAGCAGTACTTC. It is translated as CAIRMEGSSYEQYF.

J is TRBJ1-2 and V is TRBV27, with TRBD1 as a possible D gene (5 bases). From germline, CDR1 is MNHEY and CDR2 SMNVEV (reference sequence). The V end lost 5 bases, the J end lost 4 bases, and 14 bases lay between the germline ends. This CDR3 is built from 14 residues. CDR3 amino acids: CASSGAYRGYGYTF. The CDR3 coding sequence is TGTGCCAGCAGTGGGGCCTATAGAGGCTATGGCTACACCTTC.

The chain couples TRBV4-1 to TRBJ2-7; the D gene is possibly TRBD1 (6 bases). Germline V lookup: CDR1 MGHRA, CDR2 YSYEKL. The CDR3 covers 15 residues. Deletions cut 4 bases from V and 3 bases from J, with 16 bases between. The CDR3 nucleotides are TGCGCCAGCAGCCCGATACAGGGATATTTCTACGAGCAGTACTTC. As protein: CASSPIQGYFYEQYF.

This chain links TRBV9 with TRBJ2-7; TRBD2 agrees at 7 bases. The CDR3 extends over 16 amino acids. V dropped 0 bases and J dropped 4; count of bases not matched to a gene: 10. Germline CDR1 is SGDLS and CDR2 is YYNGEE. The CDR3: CASSVGEGLGLYEQYF. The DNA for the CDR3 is TGTGCCAGCAGCGTAGGGGAGGGGTTGGGCCTATACGAGCAGTACTTC.

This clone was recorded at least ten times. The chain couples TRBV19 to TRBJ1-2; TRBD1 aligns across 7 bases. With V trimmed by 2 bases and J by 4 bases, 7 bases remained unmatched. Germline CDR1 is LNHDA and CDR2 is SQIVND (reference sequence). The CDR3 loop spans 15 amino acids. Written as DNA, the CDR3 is TGTGCCAGTAGTATATGGACAGGCGAGAGCTATGGCTACACCTTC. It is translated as CASSIWTGESYGYTF.

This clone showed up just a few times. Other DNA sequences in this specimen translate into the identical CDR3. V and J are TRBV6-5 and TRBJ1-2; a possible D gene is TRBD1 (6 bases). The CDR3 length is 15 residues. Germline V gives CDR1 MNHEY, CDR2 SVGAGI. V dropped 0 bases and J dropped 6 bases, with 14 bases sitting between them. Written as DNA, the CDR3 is TGTGCCAGCAGTTACTCGAGGGGGGGCGCGGATGGCTACACCTTC. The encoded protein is CASSYSRGGADGYTF.

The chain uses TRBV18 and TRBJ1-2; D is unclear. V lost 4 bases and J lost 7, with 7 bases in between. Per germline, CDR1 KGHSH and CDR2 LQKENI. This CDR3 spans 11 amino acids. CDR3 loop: CASSRITGYTF. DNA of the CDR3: TGTGCCAGCTCACGCATAACTGGCTACACCTTC.

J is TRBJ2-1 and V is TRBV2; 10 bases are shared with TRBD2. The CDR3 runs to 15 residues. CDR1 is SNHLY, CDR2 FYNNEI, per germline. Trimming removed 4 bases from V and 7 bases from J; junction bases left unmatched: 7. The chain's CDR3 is CASSGSSGSMNEQFF. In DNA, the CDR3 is TGTGCCAGCAGTGGGTCTAGCGGGAGTATGAATGAGCAGTTCTTC. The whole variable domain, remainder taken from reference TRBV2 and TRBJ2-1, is EPEVTQTPSHQVTQMGQEVILRCVPISNHLYFYWYRQILGQKVEFLVSFYNNEISEKSEIFDDQFSVERPDGSNFTLKIRSTKLEDSAMYFCASSGSSGSMNEQFFGPGTRLTVL.

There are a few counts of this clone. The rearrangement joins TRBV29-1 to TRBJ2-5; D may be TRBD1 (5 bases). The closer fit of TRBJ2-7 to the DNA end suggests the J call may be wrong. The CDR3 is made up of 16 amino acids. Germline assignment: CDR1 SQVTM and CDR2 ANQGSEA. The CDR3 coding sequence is TGCAGCGTTGAACTCGCTGGGGCAGGGAAGAGATACGAGCAGTACTTC. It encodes CSVELAGAGKRYEQYF.

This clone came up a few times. The CDR3 here is CSGAGGYEQYF. Written as DNA, the CDR3 is TGCAGCGGAGCGGGAGGGTACGAGCAGTACTTC. V usage is TRBV20-1 and J usage is TRBJ2-7, with 10 bases identical to TRBD2. Germline V CDR1 and CDR2: DFQATT, SNEGSKA (reference sequence). The CDR3 length is 11 residues.

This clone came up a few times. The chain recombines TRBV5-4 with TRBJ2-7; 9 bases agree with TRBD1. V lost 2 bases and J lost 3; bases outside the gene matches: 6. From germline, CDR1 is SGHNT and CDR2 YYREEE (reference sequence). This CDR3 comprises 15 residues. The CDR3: CASSFPGQGIYEQYF. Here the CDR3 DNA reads TGTGCCAGCAGCTTTCCGGGACAGGGTATCTACGAGCAGTACTTC.

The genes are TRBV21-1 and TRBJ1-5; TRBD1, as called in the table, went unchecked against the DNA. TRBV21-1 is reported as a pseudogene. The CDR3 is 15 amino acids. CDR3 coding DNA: TGTGCCAGCACCCCGGACAGGGGGCTTGACCAGCCCCAGCATTTT. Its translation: CASTPDRGLDQPQHF.

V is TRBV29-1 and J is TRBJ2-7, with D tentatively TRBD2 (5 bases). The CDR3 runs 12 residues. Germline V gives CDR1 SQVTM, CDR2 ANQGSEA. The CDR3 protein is CSARAAEYEQYF. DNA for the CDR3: TGCAGTGCCCGAGCGGCCGAGTACGAGCAGTACTTC.

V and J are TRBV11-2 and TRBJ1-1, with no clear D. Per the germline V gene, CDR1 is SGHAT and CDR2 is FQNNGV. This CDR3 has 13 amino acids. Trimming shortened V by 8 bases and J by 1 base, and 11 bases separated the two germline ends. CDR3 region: CASGPLSNTEAFF. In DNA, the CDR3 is TGTGCCAGCGGACCTTTATCGAACACTGAAGCTTTCTTT.

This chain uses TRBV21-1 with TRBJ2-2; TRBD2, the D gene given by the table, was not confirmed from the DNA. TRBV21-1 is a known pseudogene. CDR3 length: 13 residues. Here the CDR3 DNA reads TGTGCCAGCAGCAAGGGGGGAACCGGGGAGCTGTTTTTT. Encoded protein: CASSKGGTGELFF.

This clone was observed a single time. As DNA, the CDR3 is TGTGCCAGCAGCCAAGACTTCAAGTGGAGTTTTGAAGAGACCCAGTACTTC. Protein: CASSQDFKWSFEETQYF. This chain joins TRBV5-4 and TRBJ2-5; no clear D. The CDR3 has 17 amino acids. The germline V and J ends were trimmed by 4 bases and 3 bases, with 22 bases remaining between them. The germline V gene encodes CDR1 SGHNT and CDR2 YYREEE (reference sequence).

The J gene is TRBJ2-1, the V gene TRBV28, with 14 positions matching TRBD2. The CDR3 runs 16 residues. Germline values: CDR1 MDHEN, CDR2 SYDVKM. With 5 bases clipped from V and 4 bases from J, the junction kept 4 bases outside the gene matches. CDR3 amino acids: CASSRLAGGFYNEQFF. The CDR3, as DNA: TGTGCCAGCAGTCGACTAGCGGGAGGGTTTTACAATGAGCAGTTCTTC.